This note documents a single TCR beta chain sequence. Its antigen is not identified. 60 Vbeta and 13 Jbeta primers were used in PCR. Generated by immunoSEQ multiplex PCR, the TCRdb table keeps only in-frame clones and is missing some. The sample carries fewer than 300,000 clones, roughly 80% recorded once. The sample originates from a study of cytomegalovirus exposure and HLA in healthy donors. Study-level points and caveats: The authors judged a highly shared variant cluster likely a sequencing artifact. When analyzed later, a missense DCLRE1C variant was found to be linked to TCR beta V- and J-gene trimming. Most of the TCR beta V segments (in an earlier analysis) were productive either about 87% or about 30% of the time. What a later analysis reportedly showed was that an Asian-associated ancestry cluster had fewer N-insertions than the 666-donor mean.

Trimming took off 1 base at V and 4 bases at J, with 17 bases between the two ends. Per the germline V gene, CDR1 is SQVTM and CDR2 is ANQGSEA. The CDR3 covers 16 residues. The sample consisted of PBMCs. This receptor was identified in a girl aged 2-10 years in good health and CMV-seronegative. The V and J genes are TRBV29-1 and TRBJ2-1; the D gene is possibly TRBD2 (7 bases). In DNA form, the CDR3 reads TGCAGCGTTGAAGGCCTAGCGGACAGTCTGTACAATGAGCAGTTCTTC. This codes for CSVEGLADSLYNEQFF.